The clone carrying this T cell receptor (beta chain) was seen a single time. Per the authors' pipeline: Amplifying reference gene primers gave estimates of nucleated cell counts. The protocol was immunoSEQ multiplex PCR, while the TCRdb copy is restricted to in-frame clones and leaves out a portion. The V and J calls and clone size were taken over from that table, and D and trimming were inferred from the DNA. The table has about 220,000 clones, less than 90% seen once; the top ten hold approximately 7.3%. This sample was included in a study of blood T cell repertoires in COVID-19. Germline V gene sequence: CDR1 SEHNR, CDR2 FQNEAQ (reference sequence). The V segment lost 3 bases and the J segment 8 bases; nucleotides outside the gene matches: 4. This CDR3 has 14 amino acids.

The sequencing input was PBMCs or T cells enriched from blood (not recorded which). The chain uses TRBV7-9 and TRBJ2-1; TRBD2 aligns across 10 bases. The TCR originated in a woman between 40 and 55 years old who had recovered from COVID-19. The CDR3 region is CASSFSGRAYEQFF. CDR3 DNA: TGTGCCAGCAGCTTCAGCGGGAGGGCCTATGAGCAGTTCTTC. Variable domain in full (rest from reference TRBV7-9 and TRBJ2-1): DTGVSQNPRHKITKRGQNVTFRCDPISEHNRLYWYRQTLGQGPEFLTYFQNEAQLEKSRLLSDRFSAERPKGSFSTLEIQRTEQGDSAMYLCASSFSGRAYEQFFGPGTRLTVL.